The 16 T cell receptor beta chains listed next were all sequenced from one sample in a study of cytomegalovirus exposure and HLA in healthy donors. Primers included in the PCR were 60 Vbeta and 13 Jbeta primers. Some clones are missing from TCRdb's copy, which holds only in-frame ones; the method was immunoSEQ multiplex PCR. There are under 200,000 clones in the sample; roughly 80% occur only once, and over 2.5% lies in the top ten. Input material: PBMCs. These receptors all come from a woman in her 50s in good health and CMV-seropositive.

This clone turned up a few times. The chain has TRBV6-5 and TRBJ1-3; no firm D call. The germline V gene has CDR1 MNHEY and CDR2 SVGAGI. V was cut by 2 bases and J by 8 bases, with 10 bases left in between. This CDR3 contains 13 residues. CDR3 residues: CASSYPKADTIYF. The CDR3 DNA is TGTGCCAGCAGTTACCCTAAAGCCGACACCATATATTTT.

V usage is TRBV19 and J usage is TRBJ1-2; 9 bases fit TRBD1. Germline CDR1 is LNHDA and CDR2 is SQIVND (reference sequence). V shed 7 bases, J shed 2 bases, and the junction held 5 bases outside the gene matches. This CDR3 has 14 amino acids. The CDR3 bases are TGTGCCAGTACCCCTGGACAGGGGAACTATGGCTACACCTTC. Amino acid sequence: CASTPGQGNYGYTF.

The chain combines TRBV15 with TRBJ1-5; tentative D call: TRBD1 (5 bases). The V end lost 4 bases, the J end lost 3 bases, and 10 bases lay between the germline ends. CDR3 length: 14 residues. CDR1 LNHNV and CDR2 YYDKDF come from the germline V gene (reference sequence). The CDR3 DNA reads as TGTGCCACCAGCACCAGACAGCCCAATCAGCCCCAGCATTTT. It translates to CATSTRQPNQPQHF.

This clone was found once. The chain carries TRBV4-2 and TRBJ2-5, with 8 bases lining up with TRBD2. V shed 0 bases and J 1 base; nucleotides not matched to a gene: 10. The germline V gene encodes CDR1 LGHNA and CDR2 YNFKEQ. The CDR3 covers 18 residues. The CDR3 coding sequence is TGTGCCAGCAGCCAAGATCAGGGGTCTAGCGGGTTCCAAGAGACCCAGTACTTC. It encodes CASSQDQGSSGFQETQYF.

The CDR3: CASSPSGTTATNEKLFF. The CDR3 DNA reads as TGCGCCAGCAGCCCGTCCGGGACAACGGCAACTAATGAAAAACTGTTTTTT. J is TRBJ1-4 and V is TRBV5-1, with D perhaps matching TRBD1 (6 bases). CDR3 size: 17 residues. In germline, CDR1 is SGHRS, CDR2 YFSETQ. The ends were cut back, 4 bases at V and 0 bases at J, with 16 bases in the middle.

As DNA, the CDR3 is TGTGCCAGCAGCCACCCTTGGGACATTTACGAGCAGTACTTC. This codes for CASSHPWDIYEQYF. The chain has TRBV7-9 and TRBJ2-7; D is possibly TRBD1 (6 bases). V lost 5 bases and J 4 bases, leaving 15 bases between the germline ends. The CDR3 has 14 residues. Germline V CDR1 and CDR2: SEHNR, FQNEAQ (reference sequence).

The CDR3 DNA is TGTGCCAGCAGCCTTGGGCAGGGGCTATACGAGCAGTACTTC. This sequence encodes CASSLGQGLYEQYF. The chain has TRBV25-1 and TRBJ2-7, with D possibly TRBD1 on 6 matching bases. Germline loops: CDR1 MGHDK, CDR2 SYGVNS. With 6 bases removed from V and 4 bases from J, the gap between germline ends came to 16 bases. The CDR3 covers 14 residues.

There are a few counts of this clone. V usage is TRBV14 and J usage is TRBJ2-2; D possibly corresponds to TRBD2 (5 bases). The CDR3 covers 13 residues. Germline V lookup: CDR1 SGHDN, CDR2 FVKESK. V lost 7 bases and J lost 5, with 11 bases in between. The CDR3 coding sequence is TGTGCCAGCAAGAGGGTTGGAACCGGGGAGCTGTTTTTT. Translating gives CASKRVGTGELFF. Supplemented by reference TRBV14 and TRBJ2-2, the full variable domain reads EAGVTQFPSHSVIEKGQTVTLRCDPISGHDNLYWYRRVMGKEIKFLLHFVKESKQDESGMPNNRFLAERTGGTYSTLKVQPAELEDSGVYFCASKRVGTGELFFGEGSRLTVL.

This rearrangement joins TRBV4-1 to TRBJ2-3, with TRBD1 matching over 8 bases. The trim removed 1 base at V and 7 bases at J, leaving 7 bases unmatched. The CDR3 consists of 15 residues. CDR1 and CDR2 (germline): MGHRA, YSYEKL. The CDR3 DNA sequence: TGCGCCAGCAGCCAAGGACAGGGGAAAGGAAATACGCAGTATTTT. Protein product: CASSQGQGKGNTQYF.

V usage is TRBV4-1 and J usage is TRBJ2-7; TRBD2 matches at 9 bases. This CDR3 is 15 amino acids long. V lost 1 base, J lost 2 bases, and 3 bases stayed unmatched. Germline V lookup: CDR1 MGHRA, CDR2 YSYEKL. The CDR3 loop reads CASSQGGRGPYEQYF. CDR3 DNA: TGCGCCAGCAGCCAAGGCGGGAGGGGGCCCTACGAGCAGTACTTC.

This chain joins TRBV11-2 and TRBJ2-5; 12 nucleotides match TRBD2. The trim removed 3 bases at V and 0 bases at J, leaving 5 bases unmatched. Germline-derived CDR1 and CDR2 are SGHAT and FQNNGV. The CDR3 runs 17 residues. The CDR3 DNA reads as TGTGCCAGCAGCTTTAAACTAGCGGGGGGATACCAAGAGACCCAGTACTTC. Protein product: CASSFKLAGGYQETQYF.

The chain combines TRBV9 with TRBJ1-6, with 9 nucleotides matching TRBD1. This CDR3 has 15 residues. Germline V CDR1 and CDR2: SGDLS, YYNGEE. Unmatched junction bases numbered 6, after V lost 3 bases and J lost 8 bases. CDR3 in DNA: TGTGCCAGCAGCGCGGGACAGGGTTTCGATTCACCCCTCCACTTT. Residues: CASSAGQGFDSPLHF.

The J gene is TRBJ1-1, the V gene TRBV5-4, with TRBD1 as a possible D gene (6 bases). The CDR3 is made up of 15 amino acids. V dropped 1 base and J dropped 1 base, with 11 bases sitting between them. Germline CDR1 and CDR2: SGHNT and YYREEE (reference sequence). CDR3 bases: TGTGCCAGCAGCTTGTTCGGGACACCGAACACTGAAGCTTTCTTT. Residues: CASSLFGTPNTEAFF.

The chain recombines TRBV4-1 with TRBJ1-2; D perhaps matches TRBD1 (6 bases). V lost 0 bases, J lost 2 bases, and 10 bases lay in between. This CDR3 is 15 amino acids long. Germline V gene sequence: CDR1 MGHRA, CDR2 YSYEKL. CDR3 amino acids: CASSQEATGNYGYTF. The DNA of the CDR3 is TGCGCCAGCAGCCAAGAAGCTACAGGGAACTATGGCTACACCTTC.

The chain has TRBV27 and TRBJ1-2; a weak D match, TRBD1 (5 bases). This CDR3 has 15 residues. Germline V gene sequence: CDR1 MNHEY, CDR2 SMNVEV (reference sequence). Trimming pared 0 bases from V and 5 bases from J, leaving 13 bases between. The DNA of the CDR3 is TGTGCCAGCAGTTTATCGTACCAGGGAGGGTATGGCTACACCTTC. Its protein product is CASSLSYQGGYGYTF.

The chain is built from TRBV2 and TRBJ1-1, with TRBD1 matching 7 bases. V trimming: 6 bases; J trimming: 7 bases; junction bases outside the gene matches: 8. From germline, CDR1 is SNHLY and CDR2 FYNNEI. This CDR3 comprises 13 residues. CDR3 coding DNA: TGTGCCAGCAGAGGGCAGGGGGTTGGTGAAGCTTTCTTT. It is translated as CASRGQGVGEAFF.